Following are 12 T cell receptor beta chains from one sample sequenced in a study of a mutant IDH1 vaccine in newly diagnosed glioma. Time point indicated: week 23, last vaccination. A 20-mer mutant IDH1 peptide at 300 ug was injected subcutaneously with topical imiquimod. Only in-frame clones appear in the TCRdb table, and some are missing; sequencing was by immunoSEQ multiplex PCR. The repertoire holds 65,000 or so clones, with more than 75% as singletons. Which antigens these TCRs recognize remains unknown. Sample: PBMCs, taken from a glioma patient whose treatment included an IDH1 peptide vaccine. The receptor source for this set is a man aged 30 to 45 with glioma.

A word on this clone: A read error may account for a junction end that differs from germline. The genes are TRBV6-1 and TRBJ2-5; D not resolved. This CDR3 comprises 9 residues. Germline CDR1 is MNHNS and CDR2 is SASEGT. The CDR3 coding sequence is TGTGCCAGCAGTGAAGAAGGGCACTTC. This codes for CASSEEGHF.

The chain combines TRBV11-2 with TRBJ1-4; TRBD1 aligns across 9 bases. The CDR3 length is 15 residues. V trimming: 5 bases; J trimming: 5 bases; junction bases outside the gene matches: 6. Germline loops: CDR1 SGHAT, CDR2 FQNNGV. Here the CDR3 reads CASSPRQGENEKLFF. DNA for the CDR3: TGTGCCAGCAGCCCAAGACAGGGGGAAAATGAAAAACTGTTTTTT.

This clone was counted only a few times. The chain carries TRBV6-4 and TRBJ2-6; no clear D. CDR1 is MRHNA, CDR2 SNTAGT, per germline. Trimming took off 2 bases at V and 0 bases at J, with 2 bases between the two ends. The CDR3 is 14 amino acids. The CDR3 bases are TGTGCCAGCAGTGACAACTCTGGGGCCAACGTCCTGACTTTC. Translated: CASSDNSGANVLTF.

V is TRBV4-1 and J is TRBJ2-2; 7 nucleotides agree with TRBD1. Germline V CDR1 and CDR2: MGHRA, YSYEKL. There are 18 residues in the CDR3. The V segment lost 1 base and the J segment 4 bases; nucleotides outside the gene matches: 12. CDR3 DNA: TGCGCCAGCAGCCAAGTTCCCGGGACAGACGATCGCACCGGGGAGCTGTTTTTT. This gives the protein CASSQVPGTDDRTGELFF.

The chain uses TRBV5-1 and TRBJ2-1, with D maybe TRBD2 (7 bases). The V gene lost 0 bases and the J gene lost 10 bases, with 17 bases spanning the gap. Germline-derived CDR1 and CDR2 are SGHRS and YFSETQ. The CDR3 is made up of 15 amino acids. The CDR3 region has the DNA TGCGCCAGCAGCTTGGATGGGGGGGCTTCGAGGGAGCAGTTCTTC. Amino acid sequence: CASSLDGGASREQFF.

The V and J genes are TRBV7-6 and TRBJ2-7; TRBD1 matches at 8 bases. With 5 bases clipped from V and 0 bases from J, the junction kept 6 bases outside the gene matches. This CDR3 spans 15 amino acids. From germline, CDR1 is SGHVS and CDR2 FNYEAQ. DNA for the CDR3: TGTGCCAGCAGCCCCTGGACAGGGAACTCCTACGAGCAGTACTTC. This translates into CASSPWTGNSYEQYF.

V usage is TRBV6-6 and J usage is TRBJ2-4; 10 bases are shared with TRBD1. V lost 6 bases to trimming and J lost 4 bases; unmatched junction nucleotides: 9. The CDR3 length is 16 residues. Germline CDR1 MNHNY, CDR2 SVGAGI (reference sequence). DNA for the CDR3: TGTGCCAGCAGCCCTAATGCGGGACAGGGGAAAAACATTCAGTACTTC. This encodes CASSPNAGQGKNIQYF.

J is TRBJ1-6 and V is TRBV5-4, with D unresolved. Germline V gene lookup returns CDR1 SGHNT and CDR2 YYREEE (reference sequence). This CDR3 has 15 residues. V dropped 0 bases and J dropped 10 bases, with 14 bases sitting between them. The chain's CDR3 is CASSLGHGLRSPLHF. DNA for the CDR3: TGTGCCAGCAGCTTGGGACACGGCTTGAGATCACCCCTCCACTTT.

The gene calls are TRBV6-1 and TRBJ2-7; maybe TRBD1 (6 bases). CDR3 length equals 15 residues. Trimming pared 6 bases from V and 2 bases from J, leaving 17 bases between. Germline CDR1 is MNHNS and CDR2 is SASEGT. CDR3 sequence: CASRAGQWGPYEQYF. The CDR3 DNA reads as TGTGCCAGCAGAGCAGGACAGTGGGGGCCCTACGAGCAGTACTTC.

The rearrangement links TRBV29-1 to TRBJ1-2; TRBD1 matches 10 bases. Germline V lookup: CDR1 SQVTM, CDR2 ANQGSEA. This CDR3 comprises 15 residues. J was trimmed by 4 bases and V by 7 bases; bases with no gene match: 12. The CDR3 bases are TGCAGCGCGCCAGGGTGGGGACAGGGGCCCTATGGCTACACCTTC. Protein sequence: CSAPGWGQGPYGYTF.

The chain employs TRBV7-9 and TRBJ1-3, with 9 nucleotides matching TRBD1. The CDR3 runs to 16 residues. From germline, CDR1 is SEHNR and CDR2 FQNEAQ (reference sequence). V was clipped by 7 bases and J by 2 bases; unmatched bases: 9. CDR3 in DNA: TGTGCCAGCACCGACCTAGACAGGGGGACTGGAAACACCATATATTTT. Protein sequence: CASTDLDRGTGNTIYF. Looking up the rest from reference TRBV7-9 and TRBJ1-3 gives the full variable domain: DTGVSQNPRHKITKRGQNVTFRCDPISEHNRLYWYRQTLGQGPEFLTYFQNEAQLEKSRLLSDRFSAERPKGSFSTLEIQRTEQGDSAMYLCASTDLDRGTGNTIYFGEGSWLTVV.

The chain carries TRBV11-2 and TRBJ1-1; D uncertain. Trimming removed 1 base at V and 2 bases at J, with 8 bases between. The CDR3 runs 14 residues. Germline V lookup: CDR1 SGHAT, CDR2 FQNNGV. CDR3 sequence reads: CASSLGLVNTEAFF. DNA of the CDR3: TGTGCCAGCAGCTTAGGACTAGTAAACACTGAAGCTTTCTTT.